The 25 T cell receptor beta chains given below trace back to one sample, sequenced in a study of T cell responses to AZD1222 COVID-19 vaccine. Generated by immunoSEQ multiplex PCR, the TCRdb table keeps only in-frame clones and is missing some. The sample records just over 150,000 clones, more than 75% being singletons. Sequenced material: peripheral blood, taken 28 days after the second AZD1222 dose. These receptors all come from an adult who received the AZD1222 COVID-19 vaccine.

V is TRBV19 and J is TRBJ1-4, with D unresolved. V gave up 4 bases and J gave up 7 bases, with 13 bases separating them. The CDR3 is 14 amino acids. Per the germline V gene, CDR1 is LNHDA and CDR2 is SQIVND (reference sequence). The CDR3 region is CASSTRGLIEKLFF. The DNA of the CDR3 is TGTGCCAGTAGTACCCGTGGTCTTATTGAAAAACTGTTTTTT.

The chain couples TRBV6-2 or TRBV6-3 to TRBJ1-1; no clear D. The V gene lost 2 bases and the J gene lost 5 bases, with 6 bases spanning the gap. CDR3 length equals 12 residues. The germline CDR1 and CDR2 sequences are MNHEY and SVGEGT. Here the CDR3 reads CASSYVGTEAFF. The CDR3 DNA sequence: TGTGCCAGCAGTTACGTGGGAACTGAAGCTTTCTTT.

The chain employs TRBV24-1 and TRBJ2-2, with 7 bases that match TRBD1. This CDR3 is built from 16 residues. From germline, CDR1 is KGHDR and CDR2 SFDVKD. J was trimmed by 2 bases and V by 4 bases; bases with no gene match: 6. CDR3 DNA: TGTGCCACCAGTGACCCTGGACAGGCAAACACCGGGGAGCTGTTTTTT. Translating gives CATSDPGQANTGELFF.

The CDR3 nucleotides read TGTGCCATCAGTGCAGGGGACATGGCAACTAATGAAAAACTGTTTTTT. It yields the protein CAISAGDMATNEKLFF. The V gene is TRBV10-3, the J gene TRBJ1-4, with TRBD1 as a possible D gene (6 bases). This CDR3 is built from 16 residues. Germline V gives CDR1 ENHRY, CDR2 SYGVKD. V was pared by 4 bases and J by 0 bases, with 12 bases between.

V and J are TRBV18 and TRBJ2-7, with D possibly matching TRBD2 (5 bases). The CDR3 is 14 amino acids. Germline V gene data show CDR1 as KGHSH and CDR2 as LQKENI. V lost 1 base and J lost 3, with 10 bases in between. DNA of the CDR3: TGTGCCAGCTCACCACAATCCGGAGGCTACGAGCAGTACTTC. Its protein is CASSPQSGGYEQYF.

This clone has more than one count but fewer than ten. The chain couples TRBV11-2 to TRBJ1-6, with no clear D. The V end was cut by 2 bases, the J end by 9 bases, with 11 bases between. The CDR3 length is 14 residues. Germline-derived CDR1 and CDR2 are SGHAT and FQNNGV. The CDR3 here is CASSLTDGSSPLHF. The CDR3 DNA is TGTGCCAGCAGCTTAACGGATGGGAGTTCACCCCTCCACTTT.

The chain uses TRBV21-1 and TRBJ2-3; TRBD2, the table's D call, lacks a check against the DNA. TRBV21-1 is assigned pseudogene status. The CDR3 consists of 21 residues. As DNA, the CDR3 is TGTGCCAGCAGCAAAACTGTAGTGGGAGGCGGACTAGAGACCCTCACAGATACGCAGTATTTT. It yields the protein CASSKTVVGGGLETLTDTQYF.

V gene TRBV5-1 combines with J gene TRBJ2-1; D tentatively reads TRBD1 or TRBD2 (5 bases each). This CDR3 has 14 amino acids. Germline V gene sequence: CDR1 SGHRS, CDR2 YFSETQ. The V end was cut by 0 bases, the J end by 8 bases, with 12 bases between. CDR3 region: CASSLVSGTHEQFF. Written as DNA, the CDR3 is TGCGCCAGCAGCTTGGTTTCCGGGACCCATGAGCAGTTCTTC.

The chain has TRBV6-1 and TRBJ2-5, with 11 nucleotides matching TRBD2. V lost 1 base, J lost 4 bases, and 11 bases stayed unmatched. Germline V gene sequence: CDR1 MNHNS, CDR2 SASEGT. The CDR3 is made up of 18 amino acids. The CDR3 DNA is TGTGCCAGCAGTGAAGTTATGGCTAGCGGGAGGAGGGGAGAGACCCAGTACTTC. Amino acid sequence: CASSEVMASGRRGETQYF.

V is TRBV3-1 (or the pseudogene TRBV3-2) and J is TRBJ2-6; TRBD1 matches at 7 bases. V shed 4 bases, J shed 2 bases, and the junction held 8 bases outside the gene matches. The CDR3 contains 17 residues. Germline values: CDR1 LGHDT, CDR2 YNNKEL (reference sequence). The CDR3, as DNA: TGTGCCAGCAGCCGAAACCACAGGGGAGCTGGGGCCAACGTCCTGACTTTC. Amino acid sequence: CASSRNHRGAGANVLTF.

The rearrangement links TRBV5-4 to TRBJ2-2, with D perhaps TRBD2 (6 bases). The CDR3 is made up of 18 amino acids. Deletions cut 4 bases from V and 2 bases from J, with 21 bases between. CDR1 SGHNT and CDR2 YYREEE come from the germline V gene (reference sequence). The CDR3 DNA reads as TGTGCCAGCAGCCCGTCCCGGGGTAGCGGAAAAAACACCGGGGAGCTGTTTTTT. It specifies CASSPSRGSGKNTGELFF.

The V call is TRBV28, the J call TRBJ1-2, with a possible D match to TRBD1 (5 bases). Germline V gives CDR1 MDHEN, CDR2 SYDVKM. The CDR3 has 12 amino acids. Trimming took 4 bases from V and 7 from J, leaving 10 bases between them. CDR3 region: CASSSGLRGYTF. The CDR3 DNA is TGTGCCAGCAGTTCAGGGCTCCGTGGCTACACCTTC.

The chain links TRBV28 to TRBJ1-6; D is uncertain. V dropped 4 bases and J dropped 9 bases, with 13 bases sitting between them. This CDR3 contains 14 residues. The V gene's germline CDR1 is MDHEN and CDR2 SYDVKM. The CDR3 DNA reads TGTGCCAGCAGTTCCCCGGGCGGTCGTTCACCCCTCCACTTT. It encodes CASSSPGGRSPLHF.

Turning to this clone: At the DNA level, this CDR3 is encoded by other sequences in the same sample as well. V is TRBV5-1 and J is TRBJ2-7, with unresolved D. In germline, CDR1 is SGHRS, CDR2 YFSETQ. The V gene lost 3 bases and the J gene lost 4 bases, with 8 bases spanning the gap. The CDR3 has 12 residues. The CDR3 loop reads CASSSGGYEQYF. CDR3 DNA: TGCGCCAGCAGCTCCGGCGGTTACGAGCAGTACTTC.

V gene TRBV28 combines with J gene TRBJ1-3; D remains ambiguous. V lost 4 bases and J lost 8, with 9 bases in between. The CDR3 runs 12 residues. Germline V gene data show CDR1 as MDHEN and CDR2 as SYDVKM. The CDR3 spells CASSSLPDTIYF. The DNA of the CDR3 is TGTGCCAGCAGTTCCCTACCCGACACCATATATTTT.

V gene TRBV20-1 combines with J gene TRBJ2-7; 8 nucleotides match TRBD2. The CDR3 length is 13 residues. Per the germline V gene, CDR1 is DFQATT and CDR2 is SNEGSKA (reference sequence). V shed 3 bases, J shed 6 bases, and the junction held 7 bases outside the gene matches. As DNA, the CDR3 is TGCAGTGCTAGTCGACTAGCGTCAGGCGAGCAGTACTTC. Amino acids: CSASRLASGEQYF.

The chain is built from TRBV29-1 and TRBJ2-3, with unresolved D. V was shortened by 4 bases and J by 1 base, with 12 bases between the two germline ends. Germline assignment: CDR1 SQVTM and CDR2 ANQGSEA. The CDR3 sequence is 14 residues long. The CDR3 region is CSVGSVSRTDTQYF. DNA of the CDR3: TGCAGCGTTGGTTCCGTGTCCCGCACAGATACGCAGTATTTT.

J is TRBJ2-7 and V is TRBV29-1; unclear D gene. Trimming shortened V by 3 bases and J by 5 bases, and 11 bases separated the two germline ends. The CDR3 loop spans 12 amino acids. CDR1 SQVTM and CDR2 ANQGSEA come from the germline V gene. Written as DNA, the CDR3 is TGCAGCGTTGAGATTTCAGCCAACGAGCAGTACTTC. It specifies CSVEISANEQYF.

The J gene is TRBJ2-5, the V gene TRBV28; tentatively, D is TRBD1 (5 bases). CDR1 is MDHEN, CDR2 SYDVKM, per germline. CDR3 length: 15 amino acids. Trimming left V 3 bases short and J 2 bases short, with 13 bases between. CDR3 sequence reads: CASSFIGAEQETQYF. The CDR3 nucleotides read TGTGCCAGCAGTTTTATAGGGGCCGAACAAGAGACCCAGTACTTC.

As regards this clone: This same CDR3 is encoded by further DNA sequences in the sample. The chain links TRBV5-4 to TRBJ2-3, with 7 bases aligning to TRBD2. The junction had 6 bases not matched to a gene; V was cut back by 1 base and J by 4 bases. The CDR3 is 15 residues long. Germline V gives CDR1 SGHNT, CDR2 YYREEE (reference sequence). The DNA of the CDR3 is TGTGCCAGCAGCTTGAGGACGGGAGGATCAGATACGCAGTATTTT. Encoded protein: CASSLRTGGSDTQYF.

The CDR3 loop is CATSRDPGGETQYF. Written as DNA, the CDR3 is TGTGCCACCAGCAGAGATCCGGGCGGAGAGACCCAGTACTTC. The chain recombines TRBV15 with TRBJ2-5; D is undetermined. CDR1 LNHNV and CDR2 YYDKDF come from the germline V gene (reference sequence). The V and J ends lost 0 bases and 4 bases respectively, with 9 bases between them. The CDR3 totals 14 residues. Drawing the rest from reference TRBV15 and TRBJ2-5, the complete variable domain is DAMVIQNPRYQVTQFGKPVTLSCSQTLNHNVMYWYQQKSSQAPKLLFHYYDKDFNNEADTPDNFQSRRPNTSFCFLDIRSPGLGDTAMYLCATSRDPGGETQYFGPGTRLLVL.

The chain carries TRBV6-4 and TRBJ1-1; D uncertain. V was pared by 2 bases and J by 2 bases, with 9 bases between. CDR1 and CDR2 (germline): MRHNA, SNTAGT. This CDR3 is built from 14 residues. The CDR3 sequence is CASSDGSPNTEAFF. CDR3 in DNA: TGTGCCAGCAGTGACGGGAGCCCCAACACTGAAGCTTTCTTT.

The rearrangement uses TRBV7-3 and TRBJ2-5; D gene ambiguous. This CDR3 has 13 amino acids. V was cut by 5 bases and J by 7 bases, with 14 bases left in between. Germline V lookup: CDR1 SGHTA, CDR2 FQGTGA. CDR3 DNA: TGTGCCAGCAGCCCAACACGTATTCGGACCCAGTACTTC. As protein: CASSPTRIRTQYF.

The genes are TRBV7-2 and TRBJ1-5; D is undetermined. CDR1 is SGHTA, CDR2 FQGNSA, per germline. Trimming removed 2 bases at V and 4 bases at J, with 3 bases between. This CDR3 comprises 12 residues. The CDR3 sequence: CASSLLNQPQHF. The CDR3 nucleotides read TGTGCCAGCAGCTTATTAAATCAGCCCCAGCATTTT. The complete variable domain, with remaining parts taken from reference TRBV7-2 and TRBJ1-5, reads GAGVSQSPSNKVTEKGKDVELRCDPISGHTALYWYRQSLGQGLEFLIYFQGNSAPDKSGLPSDRFSAERTGGSVSTLTIQRTQQEDSAVYLCASSLLNQPQHFGDGTRLSIL.

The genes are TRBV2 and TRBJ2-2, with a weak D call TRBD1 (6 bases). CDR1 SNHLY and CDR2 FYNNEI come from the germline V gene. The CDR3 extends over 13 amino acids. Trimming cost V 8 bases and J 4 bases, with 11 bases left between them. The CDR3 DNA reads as TGTGCCAGCGGGGGCACAGCCACCGGGGAGCTGTTTTTT. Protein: CASGGTATGELFF.